Presented here are 22 T cell receptor beta chains from one specimen sequenced in a study of CD8+CD57+ T cells in acquired aplastic anemia. Template material for TCR beta VDJ and CDR3 profiling consisted of genomic DNA. TCRdb reprocessed the reads via MiXCR and lists one record per CDR3 protein. Among around 210,000 distinct CDR3 sequences listed, approximately 60% were seen once. The patients chosen for sequencing had shown expansion of CD8+CD57+ cells (detected by flow cytometry). The sample consisted of sorted CD4+, CD8+, or CD8+CD57+ T cells (not recorded which) from PBMCs. The receptors were sampled from a human donor with aplastic anemia.

This clonotype showed up many times. The chain uses TRBV25-1 and TRBJ2-3, with 7 bases identical to TRBD1. Germline CDR1 is MGHDK and CDR2 is SYGVNS. The CDR3 spans 16 residues. V lost 2 bases to trimming and J lost 1 base; unmatched junction nucleotides: 6. The CDR3 loop reads CASSEQGVGGTDTQYF. DNA for the CDR3: TGTGCCAGCAGTGAACAGGGGGTAGGTGGCACAGATACGCAGTATTTT.

This clonotype was found a few times. This chain uses TRBV29-1 with TRBJ2-7, with D possibly matching TRBD1 (6 bases). CDR3 length equals 12 residues. Germline CDR1 and CDR2: SQVTM and ANQGSEA. Trimming left V 7 bases short and J 2 bases short, with 12 bases between. CDR3 in DNA: TGCAGCGCCCTGACAGGACCCTACGAGCAGTACTTC. Protein sequence: CSALTGPYEQYF.

This chain links TRBV7-9 with TRBJ2-7; no definite D call. The CDR3 has 13 amino acids. V lost 6 bases and J 2 bases, leaving 11 bases between the germline ends. CDR1 is SEHNR, CDR2 FQNEAQ, per germline (reference sequence). This chain's CDR3 is CASSWSRTYEQYF. CDR3 nucleotides: TGTGCCAGCAGTTGGTCTCGGACCTACGAGCAGTACTTC.

This clonotype has just one count. The rearrangement joins TRBV24-1 to TRBJ1-1, with D unresolved. Deletions cut 4 bases from V and 1 base from J, with 9 bases between. There are 14 residues in the CDR3. Germline V gene data show CDR1 as KGHDR and CDR2 as SFDVKD. The CDR3 nucleotides are TGTGCCACCAGTGAAAGCCGACAGAACACTGAAGCTTTCTTT. It is translated as CATSESRQNTEAFF.

This clonotype was counted a single time. The rearrangement uses TRBV7-3 and TRBJ2-5, with 9 bases that match TRBD2. J was trimmed by 5 bases and V by 2 bases; bases with no gene match: 6. This CDR3 has 15 amino acids. Per germline, CDR1 SGHTA and CDR2 FQGTGA. CDR3 protein: CASSLGGRAGETQYF. The DNA of the CDR3 is TGTGCCAGCAGCTTAGGCGGGAGGGCCGGGGAGACCCAGTACTTC.

The sample holds one count of this clonotype. The chain links TRBV2 to TRBJ2-7; possibly TRBD2 for D (5 bases). The CDR3 extends over 14 amino acids. Germline assignment: CDR1 SNHLY and CDR2 FYNNEI. V lost 11 bases and J 3 bases, leaving 20 bases between the germline ends. The CDR3 DNA is TGTGCCGGGAAACGGACTTACTTAAACTACGAGCAGTACTTC. Amino acids: CAGKRTYLNYEQYF.

V usage is TRBV2 and J usage is TRBJ2-1; 9 nucleotides align to TRBD1. The J segment lost 0 bases and the V segment lost 7 bases, leaving 7 bases of the junction unmatched. This CDR3 contains 16 residues. CDR1 SNHLY and CDR2 FYNNEI come from the germline V gene. The CDR3 sequence: CASTSPGQGSYNEQFF. The CDR3 bases are TGTGCCAGCACCTCCCCGGGACAGGGCTCCTACAATGAGCAGTTCTTC.

J is TRBJ2-7 and V is TRBV15; D unclear. V lost 1 base to trimming and J lost 5 bases, with 9 bases between them. Germline CDR1 LNHNV, CDR2 YYDKDF (reference sequence). The CDR3 has 13 amino acids. In nucleotides, the CDR3 is TGTGCCACCAGCAGAGGGTATTGGGACGAGCAGTACTTC. Protein product: CATSRGYWDEQYF.

This clonotype is a singleton in its sample. V is TRBV29-1 and J is TRBJ2-3, with 8 bases that match TRBD2. This CDR3 has 14 amino acids. The V gene's germline CDR1 is SQVTM and CDR2 ANQGSEA. The V segment lost 6 bases and the J segment 3 bases; nucleotides outside the gene matches: 8. Here the CDR3 DNA reads TGCAGCGTCGCTTTCGCGGGGGGAACAGATACGCAGTATTTT. Translating gives CSVAFAGGTDTQYF.

The sample holds a few counts of this clonotype. The J gene is TRBJ2-7, the V gene TRBV7-8; D uncertain. This CDR3 comprises 13 residues. Germline-derived CDR1 and CDR2 are SGHVS and FQNEAQ. Trimming stripped 1 base from V and 0 bases from J, with 4 bases between. The CDR3 is CASSLERSYEQYF. The DNA of the CDR3 is TGTGCCAGCAGCTTAGAGCGCTCCTACGAGCAGTACTTC.

The genes are TRBV9 and TRBJ2-3; 8 positions match TRBD2. Germline loops: CDR1 SGDLS, CDR2 YYNGEE. CDR3 length: 14 residues. After removal of 5 bases from V and 11 bases from J, the junction contained 13 bases not matched to a gene. CDR3 nucleotide sequence: TGTGCCAGCAGGCCCGGGGGGGCCAACAATGAGCAGTATTTT. Amino acid sequence: CASRPGGANNEQYF.

The chain recombines TRBV25-1 with TRBJ2-1; D is perhaps TRBD2 (6 bases). The CDR3 runs 16 residues. With 3 bases removed from V and 4 bases from J, the gap between germline ends came to 16 bases. Germline values: CDR1 MGHDK, CDR2 SYGVNS. For the CDR3, the DNA is TGTGCCAGCAGTGAGCCCGGGGGACTCGTGTACAATGAGCAGTTCTTC. Encoded protein: CASSEPGGLVYNEQFF.

This clonotype was counted many times. The chain links TRBV2 to TRBJ1-4, with 9 bases aligning to TRBD1. This CDR3 region has 16 residues. The junction had 8 bases not matched to a gene; V was cut back by 2 bases and J by 7 bases. From germline, CDR1 is SNHLY and CDR2 FYNNEI. CDR3 residues: CASSELWGTGFEKLFF. The DNA for the CDR3 is TGTGCCAGCAGTGAATTGTGGGGGACAGGGTTTGAAAAACTGTTTTTT.

This chain connects TRBV2 to TRBJ1-4; D is possibly TRBD1 (5 bases). Germline V lookup: CDR1 SNHLY, CDR2 FYNNEI. V lost 6 bases to trimming and J lost 15 bases, with 26 bases between them. The CDR3 consists of 15 residues. The CDR3 DNA sequence: TGTGCCAGCAGGGCATTGCAGGGAGTTAGGGGAATGGTGTTTTTT. It specifies CASRALQGVRGMVFF.

This sequence joins TRBV25-1 and TRBJ1-2; possibly TRBD1 for D (6 bases). Germline CDR1 reads MGHDK; CDR2 reads SYGVNS. This CDR3 is 16 amino acids long. Trimming removed 2 bases at V and 5 bases at J, with 18 bases between. CDR3 sequence reads: CASSEGGQLTRYGYTF. CDR3 in DNA: TGTGCCAGCAGTGAAGGAGGACAGCTCACTAGATATGGCTACACCTTC.

V is TRBV5-1 and J is TRBJ2-7; 8 bases line up with TRBD2. Germline V gene sequence: CDR1 SGHRS, CDR2 YFSETQ. The V and J ends lost 3 bases and 2 bases, in that order; junction bases with no gene match: 7. This CDR3 is built from 15 residues. CDR3 in amino acids: CASSSMRGDAYEQYF. The CDR3 nucleotides are TGCGCCAGCAGCTCAATGCGGGGGGACGCCTACGAGCAGTACTTC.

This clonotype showed up just once. The chain has TRBV7-2 and TRBJ2-3, with a tentative D call TRBD2 (5 bases). With 6 bases removed from V and 6 bases from J, the gap between germline ends came to 13 bases. CDR3 length: 13 amino acids. Germline CDR1 reads SGHTA; CDR2 reads FQGNSA. Here the CDR3 DNA reads TGTGCCAGCAGACACCGGGGATTGGATACGCAGTATTTT. As protein: CASRHRGLDTQYF.

The chain recombines TRBV24-1 with TRBJ1-2; TRBD1 matches at 9 bases. This CDR3 contains 15 residues. V shed 2 bases and J 3 bases; nucleotides not matched to a gene: 3. CDR1 is KGHDR and CDR2 is SFDVKD in the germline V gene. The CDR3 loop is CATSDSRTGDYGYTF. The CDR3 nucleotides read TGTGCCACCAGTGATTCGAGGACAGGGGACTATGGCTACACCTTC.

The chain employs TRBV20-1 and TRBJ1-1; TRBD1 agrees at 7 bases. J lost 8 bases, V lost 4 bases, and 13 bases had no gene match. CDR1 and CDR2 (germline): DFQATT, SNEGSKA (reference sequence). The CDR3 length is 14 residues. CDR3 amino acids: CSAISQKDRAEAFF. The CDR3 DNA follows: TGCAGTGCTATCTCCCAAAAAGACAGGGCCGAAGCTTTCTTT.

V and J are TRBV19 and TRBJ2-5, with D unclear. Germline CDR1 is LNHDA and CDR2 is SQIVND (reference sequence). Deletions cut 7 bases from V and 7 bases from J, with 16 bases between. The CDR3 consists of 13 residues. The DNA for the CDR3 is TGTGCCAGTACAAGTGGTAGCCGGCGGACCCAGTACTTC. Amino acid sequence: CASTSGSRRTQYF.

A few counts support this clonotype. The junction differs from germline at one of its ends, possibly a read error. V gene TRBV5-1 combines with J gene TRBJ2-5; D is uncertain. Germline-derived CDR1 and CDR2 are SGHRS and YFSETQ. CDR3 length: 15 residues. The CDR3 bases are TGCGCCAGTAGCTTGGTCCAGCCTAACCAAGAGACCCAGTACTTC. This codes for CASSLVQPNQETQYF. The variable domain in full, with the rest retrieved from reference TRBV5-1 and TRBJ2-5, is KAGVTQTPRYLIKTRGQQVTLSCSPISGHRSVSWYQQTPGQGLQFLFEYFSETQRNKGNFPGRFSGRQFSNSRSEMNVSTLELGDSALYLCASSLVQPNQETQYFGPGTRLLVL.

The chain couples TRBV9 to TRBJ1-1; D unresolved. This CDR3 has 14 amino acids. Germline V CDR1 and CDR2: SGDLS, YYNGEE. Trimming shortened V by 6 bases and J by 3 bases, and 15 bases separated the two germline ends. The CDR3 DNA reads TGTGCCAGCACCCCGCACAGTTCAGACACTGAAGCTTTCTTT. Protein product: CASTPHSSDTEAFF.